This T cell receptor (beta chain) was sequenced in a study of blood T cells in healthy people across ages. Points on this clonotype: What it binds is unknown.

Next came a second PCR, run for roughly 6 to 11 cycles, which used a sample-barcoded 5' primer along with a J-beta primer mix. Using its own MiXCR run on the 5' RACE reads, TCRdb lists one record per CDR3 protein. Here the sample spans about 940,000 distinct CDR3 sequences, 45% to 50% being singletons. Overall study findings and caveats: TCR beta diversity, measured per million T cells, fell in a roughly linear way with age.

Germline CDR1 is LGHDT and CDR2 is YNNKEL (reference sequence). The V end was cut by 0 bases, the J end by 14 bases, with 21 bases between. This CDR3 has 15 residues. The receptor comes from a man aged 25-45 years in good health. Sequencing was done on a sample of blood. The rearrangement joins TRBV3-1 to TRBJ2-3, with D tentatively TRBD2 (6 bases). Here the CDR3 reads CASSQDAGSSSPGYF. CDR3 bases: TGTGCCAGCAGCCAAGATGCCGGGAGTAGCAGTCCTGGGTATTTT.